Below, one T cell receptor beta chain is given with its context. The antigen remains undetermined. Regarding time point: persistent/refractory GD, antithyroid drugs over 5 years with positive TRAb. PBMCs were the source of the RNA used for TCR sequencing. A volume of around 9.9 milliliters of peripheral blood was collected in EDTA tubes. Arm-PCR of CDR3 regions and iRepertoire HTBI primers were the basis on which TCR beta libraries were built. TCRdb called the multiplex PCR reads again in MiXCR, with one record for every CDR3 protein. The sample carries approximately 690,000 distinct CDR3 sequences, about 32% recorded once. V was pared by 2 bases and J by 7 bases, with 7 bases of the junction left unmatched. Germline CDR1 and CDR2: MNHEY and SMNVEV (reference sequence). The CDR3 extends over 16 amino acids. These data belong to a study of regulatory T cells in long-lasting Graves disease. Across the whole study: With positive TSH receptor antibodies and over 5 years of antithyroid drugs, Graves' disease was considered persistent. Whole-study findings and limits: Relative to new patients (roughly 950), persistent patients exhibited greater sharing of public clonotypes (about 2,700).

The sequenced sample was peripheral blood mononuclear cells (PBMCs), obtained when the disease was refractory, from a patient treated with antithyroid drugs. The chain employs TRBV27 and TRBJ1-6; 8 nucleotides line up with TRBD1. The TCR was taken from a female donor with Graves disease. As DNA, the CDR3 is TGTGCCAGCAGTTTACCCGCGACAGGGGTGAATTCACCCCTCCACTTT. This sequence encodes CASSLPATGVNSPLHF.